What follows are 28 T cell receptor beta chains derived from one specimen sequenced in a study of blood T cell repertoires in COVID-19. TCRdb's copy holds only in-frame clones and misses some; the assay was immunoSEQ multiplex PCR. The sample holds tens of thousands of clones, roughly 83% seen once. The sample consisted of peripheral blood. The receptors were sampled from an elderly man with active or convalescent COVID-19.

The chain recombines TRBV9 with TRBJ2-2; 8 bases match TRBD2. J was trimmed by 4 bases and V by 3 bases; bases with no gene match: 8. Germline CDR1 SGDLS, CDR2 YYNGEE. This CDR3 is 16 amino acids long. The CDR3 DNA sequence: TGTGCCAGCAGCGCCACGGGGGGGCAGGGCACCGGGGAGCTGTTTTTT. Its translation: CASSATGGQGTGELFF.

V usage is TRBV6-5 and J usage is TRBJ2-7, with D perhaps TRBD1 (6 bases). This CDR3 is built from 14 residues. With 6 bases removed from V and 5 bases from J, the gap between germline ends came to 17 bases. Germline V gene lookup returns CDR1 MNHEY and CDR2 SVGAGI. The DNA for the CDR3 is TGTGCCAGCAGAACCTACAGGGTTACTCACGAGCAGTACTTC. It is translated as CASRTYRVTHEQYF.

This chain uses TRBV2 with TRBJ1-3, with D perhaps TRBD1 (6 bases). The V gene's germline CDR1 is SNHLY and CDR2 FYNNEI. Trimming left V 3 bases short and J 3 bases short, with 9 bases between. The CDR3 is 14 residues long. The CDR3 loop is CASSDPRGGNTIYF. CDR3 nucleotides: TGTGCCAGCAGTGATCCCAGGGGTGGAAACACCATATATTTT.

This clone was picked up a small number of times. This same CDR3 is encoded by further DNA sequences in the sample. In nucleotides, the CDR3 is TGTGCCAGCAGCCTGACAGGGTACACTGAAGCTTTCTTT. Translation gives CASSLTGYTEAFF. This chain links TRBV14 with TRBJ1-1, with 7 positions matching TRBD1. This CDR3 is 13 amino acids long. Germline V gene sequence: CDR1 SGHDN, CDR2 FVKESK. V lost 4 bases and J lost 3; bases outside the gene matches: 2.

A few counts support this clone. This chain uses TRBV19 with TRBJ2-5; 7 bases line up with TRBD1. Germline V lookup: CDR1 LNHDA, CDR2 SQIVND (reference sequence). V lost 6 bases to trimming and J lost 4 bases; unmatched junction nucleotides: 14. This CDR3 region has 16 residues. The CDR3 is CASSEGVGGGGETQYF. CDR3 bases: TGTGCCAGTAGCGAGGGGGTAGGGGGCGGTGGAGAGACCCAGTACTTC.

The genes are TRBV7-9 and TRBJ2-7; 9 positions match TRBD2. CDR1 and CDR2 (germline): SEHNR, FQNEAQ (reference sequence). The V segment lost 6 bases and the J segment 5 bases; nucleotides outside the gene matches: 17. CDR3 length equals 17 residues. The CDR3 region has the DNA TGTGCCAGCAGAGGGACCCTTTTTAGCGGGAGTGGGGACGAGCAGTACTTC. Amino acid sequence: CASRGTLFSGSGDEQYF.

This chain joins TRBV5-1 and TRBJ2-7, with D perhaps TRBD1 (5 bases). The germline gives CDR1 SGHRS, CDR2 YFSETQ. Between the trimmed V and J ends, which lost 3 bases and 7 bases, there was a span of 23 bases. The CDR3 is 16 amino acids. CDR3 sequence: CASSSLTPRTPMEQYF. The CDR3 bases are TGCGCCAGCAGCTCCCTCACTCCGAGGACACCCATGGAGCAGTACTTC.

CDR3 coding DNA: TGTGCCAGCAGCCTCACAGCCTACGAGCAGTACTTC. Residues: CASSLTAYEQYF. The chain joins TRBV7-8 to TRBJ2-7; no definite D call. V lost 5 bases, J lost 2 bases, and 7 bases lay in between. The length of the CDR3 is 12 residues. Germline CDR1 SGHVS, CDR2 FQNEAQ.

This clone was seen once. The gene calls are TRBV5-1 and TRBJ1-3, with 12 bases identical to TRBD1. V was clipped by 4 bases and J by 4 bases; unmatched bases: 6. This CDR3 contains 16 residues. CDR1 and CDR2 from the germline V gene are SGHRS and YFSETQ. The CDR3 here is CASSEGQGAGGNTIYF. The CDR3 nucleotides are TGCGCCAGCAGCGAGGGACAGGGGGCGGGAGGAAACACCATATATTTT.

The chain is built from TRBV6-2 or TRBV6-3 and TRBJ2-5, with a tentative D call TRBD2 (7 bases). CDR3 length: 16 amino acids. V was clipped by 2 bases and J by 1 base, with 14 bases between them. CDR1 and CDR2 (germline): MNHEY, SVGEGT. The CDR3 sequence: CASSYAGRGFQETQYF. The CDR3 DNA is TGTGCCAGCAGTTACGCTGGGAGGGGGTTCCAAGAGACCCAGTACTTC.

The chain joins TRBV19 to TRBJ1-5, with 7 bases lining up with TRBD1. The junction had 18 bases not matched to a gene; V was cut back by 8 bases and J by 11 bases. CDR1 and CDR2 from the germline V gene are LNHDA and SQIVND (reference sequence). The CDR3 is 15 amino acids. CDR3 region: CASSPPGQFYLAQHF. CDR3 DNA sequence: TGTGCCAGTTCCCCTCCGGGACAGTTTTATCTGGCCCAGCATTTT.

This rearrangement joins TRBV7-2 to TRBJ2-3; D unclear. This CDR3 comprises 13 residues. Per the germline V gene, CDR1 is SGHTA and CDR2 is FQGNSA. The V and J ends lost 5 bases and 4 bases respectively, with 10 bases between them. CDR3 coding DNA: TGTGCCAGCAGCCGACTTGGGTCAGATACGCAGTATTTT. Residues: CASSRLGSDTQYF. Full variable domain (remainder filled in from reference TRBV7-2 and TRBJ2-3): GAGVSQSPSNKVTEKGKDVELRCDPISGHTALYWYRQSLGQGLEFLIYFQGNSAPDKSGLPSDRFSAERTGGSVSTLTIQRTQQEDSAVYLCASSRLGSDTQYFGPGTRLTVL.

This clone came up once. The same CDR3 also results from other DNA sequences found in this sample. The chain recombines TRBV18 with TRBJ1-5, with 7 bases matching TRBD1. The J segment lost 6 bases and the V segment lost 3 bases, leaving 5 bases of the junction unmatched. The germline V gene encodes CDR1 KGHSH and CDR2 LQKENI. The CDR3 is made up of 14 amino acids. The CDR3 region has the DNA TGTGCCAGCTCACCCACAGGGGCGGTTCAGCCCCAGCATTTT. Encoded protein: CASSPTGAVQPQHF.

The genes are TRBV5-1 and TRBJ2-5; D possibly corresponds to TRBD1 (5 bases). There are 16 residues in the CDR3. The ends were cut back, 2 bases at V and 0 bases at J, with 14 bases in the middle. CDR1 SGHRS and CDR2 YFSETQ come from the germline V gene. This CDR3 reads CASSFGSGRYQETQYF. CDR3 nucleotides: TGCGCCAGCAGCTTTGGGTCAGGGCGCTACCAAGAGACCCAGTACTTC.

This chain connects TRBV19 to TRBJ2-7; tentative D call: TRBD1 (6 bases). The CDR3 contains 13 residues. Germline lookup yields CDR1 LNHDA and CDR2 SQIVND (reference sequence). Trimming removed 4 bases at V and 1 base at J, with 8 bases between. CDR3 amino acids: CASSRDISYEQYF. The CDR3 bases are TGTGCCAGTAGTAGGGACATTTCCTACGAGCAGTACTTC. The variable domain in full, with the rest retrieved from reference TRBV19 and TRBJ2-7, is DGGITQSPKYLFRKEGQNVTLSCEQNLNHDAMYWYRQDPGQGLRLIYYSQIVNDFQKGDIAEGYSVSREKKESFPLTVTSAQKNPTAFYLCASSRDISYEQYFGPGTRLTVT.

The chain joins TRBV19 to TRBJ2-1; TRBD1 matches at 8 bases. V lost 5 bases to trimming and J lost 3 bases; unmatched junction nucleotides: 9. Germline CDR1 LNHDA, CDR2 SQIVND (reference sequence). This CDR3 is built from 16 residues. In nucleotides, the CDR3 is TGTGCCAGTAGTCCCCGGACAGGGACCAACTACAATGAGCAGTTCTTC. Translation gives CASSPRTGTNYNEQFF.

This chain links TRBV3-1 (or the pseudogene TRBV3-2) with TRBJ1-1; tentatively, D is TRBD1 (6 bases). This CDR3 is 16 amino acids long. Germline lookup yields CDR1 LGHDT and CDR2 YNNKEL (reference sequence). V lost 3 bases to trimming and J lost 0 bases, with 14 bases between them. The CDR3 loop is CASSHTGTHMNTEAFF. In nucleotides, the CDR3 is TGTGCCAGCAGCCATACAGGGACACACATGAACACTGAAGCTTTCTTT.

CDR3 nucleotide sequence: TGTGCCAGCAGGAGGAAAGAGACCCAGTACTTC. Its translation: CASRRKETQYF. The chain links TRBV6-5 to TRBJ2-5; D is ambiguous. The V gene lost 6 bases and the J gene lost 3 bases, with 5 bases spanning the gap. The germline CDR1 and CDR2 sequences are MNHEY and SVGAGI. The CDR3 length is 11 residues.

CDR3: CASSVVGGETQYF. CDR3 in DNA: TGTGCCAGCAGCGTAGTGGGGGGAGAGACCCAGTACTTC. V is TRBV9 and J is TRBJ2-5; D is perhaps TRBD2 (6 bases). With 0 bases removed from V and 4 bases from J, the gap between germline ends came to 7 bases. This CDR3 has 13 residues. Per the germline V gene, CDR1 is SGDLS and CDR2 is YYNGEE.

The gene calls are TRBV6-1 and TRBJ1-3, with D possibly TRBD1 on 5 matching bases. CDR3 length: 15 amino acids. Germline CDR1 is MNHNS and CDR2 is SASEGT. Trimming took 5 bases from V and 0 from J, leaving 11 bases between them. The CDR3 DNA reads as TGTGCCAGCAGTTTAACAGGATTCTCTGGAAACACCATATATTTT. Amino acid sequence: CASSLTGFSGNTIYF.

This clone was seen only once. CDR3 residues: CSVAGTSGSDTQYF. CDR3 DNA: TGCAGCGTAGCCGGGACTAGCGGCTCAGATACGCAGTATTTT. The chain combines TRBV29-1 with TRBJ2-3; 11 nucleotides line up with TRBD2. The CDR3 runs 14 residues. The V gene's germline CDR1 is SQVTM and CDR2 ANQGSEA. J gave up 4 bases and V 6 bases, and 6 bases lay outside the gene matches.

The chain links TRBV5-4 to TRBJ2-3, with TRBD2 matching over 8 bases. Germline assignment: CDR1 SGHNT and CDR2 YYREEE (reference sequence). The CDR3 runs 15 residues. V was clipped by 2 bases and J by 2 bases; unmatched bases: 4. DNA of the CDR3: TGTGCCAGCAGCTTAATAGCGGGATTCACAGATACGCAGTATTTT. Residues: CASSLIAGFTDTQYF.

J is TRBJ1-3 and V is TRBV11-3; no reliable D call. The CDR3 extends over 15 amino acids. Trimming cost V 1 base and J 0 bases, with 7 bases left between them. Germline values: CDR1 SGHNT, CDR2 YENEEA. The CDR3 reads CASSLGAISGNTIYF. CDR3 DNA sequence: TGTGCCAGCAGCTTAGGAGCGATCTCTGGAAACACCATATATTTT.

The J gene is TRBJ2-7, the V gene TRBV11-2; TRBD1 matches at 7 bases. This CDR3 spans 17 amino acids. Looked up from germline, CDR1 is SGHAT and CDR2 is FQNNGV. V was pared by 2 bases and J by 2 bases, with 12 bases of the junction left unmatched. The CDR3 region is CASSLSVGTATTYEQYF. CDR3 nucleotide sequence: TGTGCCAGCAGCTTAAGCGTTGGGACAGCCACCACCTACGAGCAGTACTTC.

The chain uses TRBV5-4 and TRBJ1-1, with D possibly TRBD1 on 5 matching bases. Germline V gene lookup returns CDR1 SGHNT and CDR2 YYREEE (reference sequence). The CDR3 sequence is 16 residues long. Trimming removed 0 bases from V and 3 bases from J, with 15 bases in between. The CDR3 coding sequence is TGTGCCAGCAGCTTGGGGGGGAGGTTAGGGGACACTGAAGCTTTCTTT. It translates to CASSLGGRLGDTEAFF. The full variable domain, in which reference TRBV5-4 and TRBJ1-1 provide the parts outside the CDR3, is ETGVTQSPTHLIKTRGQQVTLRCSSQSGHNTVSWYQQALGQGPQFIFQYYREEENGRGNFPPRFSGLQFPNYSSELNVNALELDDSALYLCASSLGGRLGDTEAFFGQGTRLTVV.

The chain uses TRBV15 and TRBJ2-3; D is perhaps TRBD2 (5 bases). CDR1 is LNHNV, CDR2 YYDKDF, per germline (reference sequence). V lost 0 bases, J lost 4 bases, and 11 bases lay in between. This CDR3 spans 15 amino acids. Here the CDR3 DNA reads TGTGCCACCAGCAGAGAGGCGGGTCGGGCAGATACGCAGTATTTT. It translates to CATSREAGRADTQYF.

Details on this clone: Other DNA sequences in the sample encode the same CDR3. CDR3 coding DNA: TGTGCCAGCAGTTCGGGGGCTGAAGCTTTCTTT. Protein sequence: CASSSGAEAFF. The rearrangement joins TRBV6-5 to TRBJ1-1, with D perhaps matching TRBD1 (5 bases). Germline CDR1 MNHEY, CDR2 SVGAGI. V was clipped by 4 bases and J by 6 bases, with 6 bases between them. This CDR3 is built from 11 residues.

The chain couples TRBV7-8 to TRBJ2-1; 9 bases align to TRBD2. The CDR3 consists of 15 residues. CDR1 SGHVS and CDR2 FQNEAQ come from the germline V gene. The junction had 6 bases not matched to a gene; V was cut back by 1 base and J by 8 bases. CDR3 residues: CASSLEASGEDEQFF. In DNA form, the CDR3 reads TGTGCCAGCAGCTTAGAGGCTAGCGGGGAGGATGAGCAGTTCTTC.